One and the same sample provided the 23 T cell receptor beta chains below, sequenced in a study of spatial heterogeneity in lung cancer (dated by TCRdb to the late 2010s). The method was 5' RACE. Sequencing instrument: NextSeq 500. In TCRdb, the public reads were trimmed at Q25 with fastp and aligned with MiXCR, with productive beta chains retained. Entries are consolidated by CDR3 protein sequence, retaining the most common genes and DNA. The sample includes roughly 39,000 distinct CDR3 sequences, with 7.5% to 8% observed a single time. The top ten hold under 30% of the sample. This specimen's time point label, interpreted: sample taken at primary tumor resection. The specimen comprised PBMCs, sampled at surgery. The receptors come from a male donor with early-stage non-small cell lung cancer.

The sample holds many counts of this clonotype. The chain uses TRBV27 and TRBJ1-2; possibly TRBD1 for D (5 bases). The V gene's germline CDR1 is MNHEY and CDR2 SMNVEV (reference sequence). CDR3 length equals 14 residues. With 5 bases removed from V and 4 bases from J, the gap between germline ends came to 14 bases. The CDR3 sequence: CASSKGPNPYGYTF. CDR3 nucleotide sequence: TGTGCCAGCAGTAAGGGGCCAAATCCCTATGGCTACACCTTC.

This clonotype was counted at least ten times. CDR3 nucleotides: TGTGCCAGCACACGGGACAATGAGCAGTTCTTC. Translation gives CASTRDNEQFF. V usage is TRBV9 and J usage is TRBJ2-1; D unresolved. Looked up from germline, CDR1 is SGDLS and CDR2 is YYNGEE. V was clipped by 6 bases and J by 5 bases, with 6 bases between them. The CDR3 totals 11 residues.

This clonotype has at least ten counts. The V gene is TRBV6-5, the J gene TRBJ1-5; D not resolved. V lost 2 bases to trimming and J lost 4 bases, with 6 bases between them. CDR3 length: 13 amino acids. Germline CDR1 reads MNHEY; CDR2 reads SVGAGI. Here the CDR3 DNA reads TGTGCCAGCAGTTACGACCTGAATCAGCCCCAGCATTTT. This encodes CASSYDLNQPQHF.

This clonotype was observed many times. This chain joins TRBV24-1 and TRBJ2-1; D possibly uses TRBD1 or TRBD2 (5 bases each). The CDR3 has 16 amino acids. Trimming cost V 5 bases and J 0 bases, with 13 bases left between them. CDR1 is KGHDR and CDR2 is SFDVKD in the germline V gene. The CDR3 is CATSGTTSSSYNEQFF. CDR3 nucleotide sequence: TGTGCCACCAGTGGGACAACTAGTAGCTCCTACAATGAGCAGTTCTTC.

Only a few counts were recorded for this clonotype. The chain is built from TRBV20-1 and TRBJ1-5, with TRBD1 identical over 11 bases. The J segment lost 7 bases and the V segment lost 0 bases, leaving 8 bases of the junction unmatched. This CDR3 is 16 amino acids long. Germline-derived CDR1 and CDR2 are DFQATT and SNEGSKA (reference sequence). CDR3 sequence: CSAREGGDRGVQPQHF. The CDR3 DNA is TGCAGTGCTAGAGAAGGAGGGGACAGGGGGGTACAGCCCCAGCATTTT.

The chain carries TRBV3-1 and TRBJ2-7; D unresolved. The ends were cut back, 3 bases at V and 4 bases at J, with 10 bases in the middle. The CDR3 has 13 amino acids. CDR1 and CDR2 from the germline V gene are LGHDT and YNNKEL (reference sequence). The CDR3 sequence: CASSQAGEYEQYV. The CDR3 coding sequence is TGTGCCAGCAGCCAGGCAGGAGAATACGAGCAGTACGTC.

This clonotype was counted ten times or more. The J gene is TRBJ2-3, the V gene TRBV7-9; TRBD2 is a possible D gene (5 bases). The CDR3 has 14 residues. Germline loops: CDR1 SEHNR, CDR2 FQNEAQ (reference sequence). Trimming took 2 bases from V and 4 from J, leaving 10 bases between them. The CDR3 DNA follows: TGTGCCAGCAGCTTAACCGGAGGTGCAGATACGCAGTATTTT. It is translated as CASSLTGGADTQYF.

Ten or more counts support this clonotype. The chain is built from TRBV10-3 and TRBJ1-5; D remains unclear. Trimming removed 2 bases from V and 9 bases from J, with 14 bases in between. Germline V gives CDR1 ENHRY, CDR2 SYGVKD. CDR3 length equals 14 residues. The CDR3 DNA reads TGTGCCATCAGTGAGGGTGCAAACTCGTGGCCCCAGCATTTT. This gives the protein CAISEGANSWPQHF.

The chain carries TRBV28 and TRBJ1-2; D remains ambiguous. The germline V and J ends were trimmed by 2 bases and 2 bases, with 9 bases remaining between them. The CDR3 consists of 14 residues. Per the germline V gene, CDR1 is MDHEN and CDR2 is SYDVKM. CDR3 sequence reads: CASSLDGPNYGYTF. CDR3 DNA sequence: TGTGCCAGCAGTTTAGATGGTCCCAACTATGGCTACACCTTC.

The chain carries TRBV13 and TRBJ2-5; a possible D gene is TRBD2 (5 bases). Between the trimmed V and J ends, which lost 5 bases and 2 bases, there was a span of 12 bases. Germline V CDR1 and CDR2: PRHDT, FYEKMQ (reference sequence). The CDR3 extends over 14 amino acids. The CDR3 bases are TGTGCCAGCAGCCCCCGACGGGAACAAGAGACCCAGTACTTC. Translated: CASSPRREQETQYF.

The chain recombines TRBV24-1 with TRBJ2-5; a weak D match, TRBD1 (6 bases). The germline CDR1 and CDR2 sequences are KGHDR and SFDVKD. Trimming stripped 2 bases from V and 1 base from J, with 19 bases between. The CDR3 runs 18 residues. The CDR3 here is CATSDSLRRDRIQETQYF. CDR3 DNA sequence: TGTGCCACCAGTGATTCCCTTAGACGAGACAGGATCCAAGAGACCCAGTACTTC.

This clonotype was observed at least ten times. The rearrangement links TRBV20-1 to TRBJ1-2; D call uncertain. V was pared by 2 bases and J by 8 bases, with 12 bases between. Germline assignment: CDR1 DFQATT and CDR2 SNEGSKA (reference sequence). This CDR3 is built from 12 residues. This CDR3 is CSARLLNEGYTF. CDR3 nucleotides: TGCAGTGCTAGACTATTGAACGAAGGCTACACCTTC.

The rearrangement joins TRBV18 to TRBJ2-1; TRBD1 agrees at 9 bases. The CDR3 runs 14 residues. The V and J ends lost 7 bases and 5 bases, in that order; junction bases with no gene match: 6. Germline V gene data show CDR1 as KGHSH and CDR2 as LQKENI. The CDR3 region has the DNA TGTGCCAGCTTTTCCGGGACAGGGCACAATGAGCAGTTCTTC. It yields the protein CASFSGTGHNEQFF.

Ten or more counts support this clonotype. The gene calls are TRBV29-1 and TRBJ1-1; 9 bases align to TRBD1. This CDR3 has 14 amino acids. Germline values: CDR1 SQVTM, CDR2 ANQGSEA. Losses at the gene ends were 5 bases for V and 1 base for J; bases not matched to a gene: 5. The CDR3 protein is CSVTQGAGNTEAFF. The CDR3 coding sequence is TGCAGCGTTACACAGGGGGCCGGGAACACTGAAGCTTTCTTT.

At least ten counts were recorded for this clonotype. The V call is TRBV5-6, the J call TRBJ1-5; a weak D match, TRBD1 (6 bases). CDR1 is SGHDT, CDR2 YYEEEE, per germline. The V end lost 0 bases, the J end lost 0 bases, and 10 bases lay between the germline ends. The CDR3 extends over 16 amino acids. The CDR3 DNA is TGTGCCAGCAGCTTGGCTACAGGGTTTAGCAATCAGCCCCAGCATTTT. Translated, it gives CASSLATGFSNQPQHF.

The CDR3 reads CASSLQGYEQYF. Written as DNA, the CDR3 is TGTGCCAGCAGTCTGCAGGGGTACGAGCAGTACTTC. This chain uses TRBV12-3 or TRBV12-4 with TRBJ2-7, with D possibly being TRBD1 (6 bases). This CDR3 is 12 amino acids long. The ends were cut back, 5 bases at V and 4 bases at J, with 9 bases in the middle.

This clonotype was seen at least ten times. The rearrangement links TRBV12-3 or TRBV12-4 to TRBJ2-4, with TRBD1 identical over 9 bases. Germline trimming cut 3 bases from V and 2 bases from J; bases unmatched to any gene: 5. CDR3 length: 16 amino acids. Here the CDR3 DNA reads TGTGCCAGCAGTTTTTCCGGGACAGGGACCAAAAACATTCAGTACTTC. The encoded protein is CASSFSGTGTKNIQYF.

The V and J genes are TRBV6-5 and TRBJ1-5; D is uncertain. This CDR3 is 16 amino acids long. CDR1 is MNHEY, CDR2 SVGAGI, per germline. V was trimmed by 3 bases and J by 2 bases, leaving 14 bases between them. Written as DNA, the CDR3 is TGTGCCAGCAGTTATGGAGGGCTCGACGGCAATCAGCCCCAGCATTTT. It translates to CASSYGGLDGNQPQHF.

This clonotype was picked up a small number of times. The J gene is TRBJ1-1, the V gene TRBV19; 7 bases are a match to TRBD1. V was pared by 4 bases and J by 1 base, with 6 bases of the junction left unmatched. CDR3 length: 15 residues. Looked up from germline, CDR1 is LNHDA and CDR2 is SQIVND (reference sequence). The CDR3 loop reads CASSTDRRWNTEAFF. The CDR3 coding sequence is TGTGCCAGTAGTACGGACAGGAGATGGAACACTGAAGCTTTCTTT.

This clonotype was counted a few times. The chain links TRBV7-2 to TRBJ2-1; the D gene is possibly TRBD1 (5 bases). Trimming shortened V by 5 bases and J by 2 bases, and 19 bases separated the two germline ends. The CDR3 is made up of 17 amino acids. Germline CDR1 SGHTA, CDR2 FQGNSA. The chain's CDR3 is CASSRISTVPTYNEQFF. The CDR3 nucleotides read TGTGCCAGCAGCCGAATCTCGACAGTTCCAACCTACAATGAGCAGTTCTTC. The whole variable domain, filled in from reference TRBV7-2 and TRBJ2-1, reads GAGVSQSPSNKVTEKGKDVELRCDPISGHTALYWYRQSLGQGLEFLIYFQGNSAPDKSGLPSDRFSAERTGGSVSTLTIQRTQQEDSAVYLCASSRISTVPTYNEQFFGPGTRLTVL.

The chain combines TRBV19 with TRBJ1-1; D uncertain. Trimming removed 1 base from V and 2 bases from J, with 11 bases in between. The CDR3 spans 15 residues. Looked up from germline, CDR1 is LNHDA and CDR2 is SQIVND (reference sequence). CDR3 protein: CASSIALRGNTEAFF. CDR3 coding DNA: TGTGCCAGTAGTATAGCCCTCCGGGGTAACACTGAAGCTTTCTTT.

This chain joins TRBV27 and TRBJ2-1; D gene unclear. The germline gives CDR1 MNHEY, CDR2 SMNVEV (reference sequence). Trimming removed 6 bases from V and 9 bases from J, with 12 bases in between. This CDR3 is built from 12 residues. This CDR3 reads CASRRPGGEQFF. DNA of the CDR3: TGTGCCAGCAGACGACCGGGCGGTGAGCAGTTCTTC.

Many counts were recorded for this clonotype. CDR3 bases: TGTGCCAGCAGCCAATACCAGACAGGGGACCAAGAGACCCAGTACTTC. It yields the protein CASSQYQTGDQETQYF. The chain carries TRBV4-2 and TRBJ2-5, with 8 bases fitting TRBD1. After removal of 2 bases from V and 0 bases from J, the junction contained 5 bases not matched to a gene. CDR3 length: 16 residues. CDR1 and CDR2 from the germline V gene are LGHNA and YNFKEQ.